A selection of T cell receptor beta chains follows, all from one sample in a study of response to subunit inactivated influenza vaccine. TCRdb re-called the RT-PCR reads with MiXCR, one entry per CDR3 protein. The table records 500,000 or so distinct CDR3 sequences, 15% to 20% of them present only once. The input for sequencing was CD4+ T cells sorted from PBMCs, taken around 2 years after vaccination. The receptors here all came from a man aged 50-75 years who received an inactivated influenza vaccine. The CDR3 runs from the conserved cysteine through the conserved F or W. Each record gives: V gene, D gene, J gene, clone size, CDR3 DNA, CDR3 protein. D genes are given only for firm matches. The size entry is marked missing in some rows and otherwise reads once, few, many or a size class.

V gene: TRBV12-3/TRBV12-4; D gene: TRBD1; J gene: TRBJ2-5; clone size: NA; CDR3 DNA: TGTGCCAGCAGCGCGACAGGGGGCCGCCAAGAGACCCAGTACTTC; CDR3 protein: CASSATGGRQETQYF
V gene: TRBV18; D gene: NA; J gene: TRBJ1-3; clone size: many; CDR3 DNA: TGTGCCAGCTCACCATTGCCGAACCCTGGAAACACCATATATTTT; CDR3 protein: CASSPLPNPGNTIYF
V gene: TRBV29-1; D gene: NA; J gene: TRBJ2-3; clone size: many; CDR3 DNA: TGCAGCGTTGAAGTCCTCAGAGATACGCAGTATTTT; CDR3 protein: CSVEVLRDTQYF
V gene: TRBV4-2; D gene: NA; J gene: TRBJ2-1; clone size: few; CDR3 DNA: TGTGCCAGCAGCCAAGATCCAGTCCCTTACAATGAGCAGTTCTTC; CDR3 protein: CASSQDPVPYNEQFF
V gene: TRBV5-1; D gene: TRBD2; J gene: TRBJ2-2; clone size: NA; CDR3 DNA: TGCGCCAGCAGCTTGGTGACTAGCGGGAGTACCGGGGAGCTGTTTTTT; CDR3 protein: CASSLVTSGSTGELFF
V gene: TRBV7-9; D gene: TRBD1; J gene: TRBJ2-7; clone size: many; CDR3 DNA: TGTGCCAGCAGCTCGGGACAGGAGTCCTACGAGCAGTACTTC; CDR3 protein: CASSSGQESYEQYF
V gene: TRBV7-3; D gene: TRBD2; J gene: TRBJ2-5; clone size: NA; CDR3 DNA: TGTGCCAGCAGCTCTAGCGGGTACCAAGAGACCCAGTACTTC; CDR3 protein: CASSSSGYQETQYF
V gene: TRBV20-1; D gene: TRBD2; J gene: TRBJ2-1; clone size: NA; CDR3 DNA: TGCAGTGCCGATACCGGGACTAGCGCCTACAATGAGCAGTTCTTC; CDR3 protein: CSADTGTSAYNEQFF
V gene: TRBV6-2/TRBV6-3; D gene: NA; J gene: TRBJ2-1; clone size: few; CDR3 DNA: TGTGCCAGCAACAACCTGGTAAATGAGCAGTTCTTC; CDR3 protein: CASNNLVNEQFF
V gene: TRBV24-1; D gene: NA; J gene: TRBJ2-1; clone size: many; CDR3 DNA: TGTGCCACCAGTGACTCCTTTCGTTTGAACCACGGGCCTGAGCAGTTCTTC; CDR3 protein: CATSDSFRLNHGPEQFF
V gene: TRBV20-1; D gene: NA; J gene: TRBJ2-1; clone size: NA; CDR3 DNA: TGCAGTGCTAGAGCGTTACAGGGTCGAGAGCAGTTCTTC; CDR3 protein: CSARALQGREQFF
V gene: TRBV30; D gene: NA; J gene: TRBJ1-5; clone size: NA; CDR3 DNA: TGTGCCTGGAGTGGAGTAGCGGGGGGCAATCAGCCCCAGCATTTT; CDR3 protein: CAWSGVAGGNQPQHF